Listed below are T cell receptor beta chains from one sample, sequenced in a study of CD8+CD57+ T cells in acquired aplastic anemia. TCRdb independently ran MiXCR on the reads; one entry per CDR3 protein. The repertoire includes around 290,000 distinct CDR3 sequences, 50% to 65% of them detected once, and roughly 1.3% sits in the top ten. Input material: sorted CD4+, CD8+, or CD8+CD57+ T cells (not recorded which) from PBMCs. The source is a human donor with aplastic anemia. The CDR3 runs from the conserved cysteine through the conserved F or W. A D gene is named only where the DNA matches it firmly. Clone size, where shown, is once, few, many, or a class for clones that have expanded.

D	V	size	J	CDR3	DNA
TRBD2	TRBV7-3	once	TRBJ2-7	CASSPGTSGTNEQYF	TGTGCCAGCAGCCCAGGGACTAGCGGAACCAACGAGCAGTACTTC
-	TRBV5-1	-	TRBJ2-6	CASRGPPSSGANVLTF	TGCGCCAGCAGAGGACCGCCGAGCTCTGGGGCCAACGTCCTGACTTTC
TRBD2	TRBV20-1	-	TRBJ2-1	CSARRTGAGDEQFF	TGCAGTGCTAGAAGGACTGGGGCGGGGGATGAGCAGTTCTTC
TRBD1	TRBV10-3	few	TRBJ2-7	CAISGQGAGEQYF	TGTGCCATCAGTGGACAGGGGGCCGGCGAGCAGTACTTC
-	TRBV10-3	many	TRBJ1-3	CAIASRDIINTIYF	TGTGCCATCGCCAGCCGGGACATAATAAACACCATATATTTT
-	TRBV19	many	TRBJ1-5	CASTPPRGQSNQPQHF	TGTGCCAGTACCCCTCCGCGGGGGCAGAGCAATCAGCCCCAGCATTTT
TRBD1	TRBV9	-	TRBJ1-3	CTSSYLGGGTGGSGNTIYF	TGTACCAGCAGCTACCTTGGAGGCGGGACAGGGGGATCTGGAAACACCATATATTTT
-	TRBV7-8	many	TRBJ1-6	CASSLVSENSPLHF	TGTGCCAGCAGCTTAGTTTCAGAGAATTCACCCCTCCACTTT
-	TRBV29-1	-	TRBJ2-2	CSVAGWVDTGELFF	TGCAGCGTTGCAGGGTGGGTCGACACCGGGGAGCTGTTTTTT
-	TRBV20-1	many	TRBJ2-2	CSASVVNTGELFF	TGCAGTGCTAGCGTCGTGAACACCGGGGAGCTGTTTTTT
-	TRBV5-1	-	TRBJ2-7	CSSSQDPSSPQYF	TGCTCCAGCAGCCAAGACCCTAGCTCCCCCCAGTACTTC
TRBD2	TRBV20-1	-	TRBJ2-5	CSARKITGTSGGAQYF	TGCAGTGCTAGAAAGATTACCGGGACTAGCGGGGGGGCCCAGTACTTC